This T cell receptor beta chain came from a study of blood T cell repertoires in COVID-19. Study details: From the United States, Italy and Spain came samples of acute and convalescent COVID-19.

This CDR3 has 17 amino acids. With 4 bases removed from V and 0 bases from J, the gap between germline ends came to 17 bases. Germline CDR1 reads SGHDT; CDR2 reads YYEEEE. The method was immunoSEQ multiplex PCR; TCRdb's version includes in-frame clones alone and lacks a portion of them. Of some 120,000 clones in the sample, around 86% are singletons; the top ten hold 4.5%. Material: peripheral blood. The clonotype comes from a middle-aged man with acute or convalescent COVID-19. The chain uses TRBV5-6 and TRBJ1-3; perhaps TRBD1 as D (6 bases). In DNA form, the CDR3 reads TGTGCCAGCAGCCGGACAGTAACCCACGACTCTGGAAACACCATATATTTT. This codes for CASSRTVTHDSGNTIYF.